Listed below are T cell receptor beta chains from one sample, sequenced in a study of shared clonotypes between healthy human individuals. Produced via immunoSEQ multiplex PCR; TCRdb's table is partial and in-frame only. In the table there are about 580,000 clones, roughly 98% of which are singletons. The sequenced sample consisted of naive CD8+ T cells sorted from blood. These TCRs come from a man under 40 in good health. Both conserved end residues are trimmed from each CDR3.

>TRBJ1-1|TRBV4-1
ASSHVENTEAF
>TRBJ2-7|TRBV5-4
ASSLWDTNEQY
>TRBJ2-6|TRBV7-9
ASDRPGQALSGANVLT
>TRBJ2-7|TRBV4-3
ASSQARSNVYEQY
>TRBJ1-5|TRBV27
ASSLGGRQPQH
>TRBJ2-7|TRBV6-5
ASSPQGPYEQY
>TRBJ2-5|TRBV4-3
ASSQGVGVSGRSETQY
>TRBJ1-3|TRBV9
ASGSGVNTIY
>TRBJ2-2|TRBV10-3
AISGMGQGSTGELF
>TRBJ2-7|TRBV18
ASSPGGRTYEQY
>TRBJ2-1|TRBV7-6
ASSTDWAINEQF
>TRBJ2-2|TRBV7-9
ASSLPSGSEGTGELF
>TRBJ1-2|TRBV7-9
ASSLVSRELSYGYT
>TRBJ2-7|TRBV27
ASSFLWSGRPYEQY
>TRBJ1-4|TRBV29-1
SVEEGAFNEKLF
>TRBJ2-7|TRBV29-1
SVLGRSSYEQY
>TRBJ2-3|TRBV7-9
ASSPTSGRDTSTDTQY
>TRBJ1-5|TRBV11-3
ASSFLNEHVGNQPQH
>TRBJ2-7|TRBV27
ASSHGTGGYEQY
>TRBJ2-5|TRBV18
ASSPHPPSDRRQETQY
>TRBJ2-3|TRBV9
ASSVAGSTDTQY
>TRBJ2-7|TRBV4-3
ASSQSWGLTYEQY
>TRBJ2-1|TRBV7-6
ASSLGPSGNDNEQF
>TRBJ2-1|TRBV9
ASSGGLAENNEQF
>TRBJ1-4|TRBV7-9
ASSSLDSRNEKLF
>TRBJ2-7|TRBV15
ATSIGLAVPDEQY
>TRBJ2-7|TRBV7-9
ASSLVSNRDEQY
>TRBJ2-1|TRBV7-2
ASSPTSGRLYNEQF
>TRBJ1-1|TRBV11-2
ASSPRWNTEAF
>TRBJ2-5|TRBV5-1
ASLQSPTEETQY
>TRBJ2-1|TRBV5-6
ASRDGQGREF
>TRBJ2-5|TRBV9
ASSGRGQETQY
>TRBJ2-5|TRBV7-9
ASRGDSQETQY
>TRBJ2-1|TRBV7-9
ASRPGGREAYNEQF
>TRBJ2-7|TRBV5-5
ASSLLWLSPYEQY
>TRBJ2-3|TRBV7-2
ASSETGLESTDTQY
>TRBJ2-7|TRBV5-1
ASSLEREINYEQY
>TRBJ2-7|TRBV15
ATSRADRGIYEQY
>TRBJ2-2|TRBV11-2
ASSLILRPGATGELF
>TRBJ2-5|TRBV7-9
ASSTGLAGVETQY
>TRBJ2-4|TRBV5-4
ASSLFLGEAKNIQY
>TRBJ2-5|TRBV11-2
ASSLAGSERELETQY